This entry describes one TCR beta chain. Its antigen is undetermined. The entry originates in a study of T cells in localized non-small cell lung cancer. Neighboring lung without atypia was obtained no less than 2 cm from the tumor margin. Study results and caveats: Median 57 top-100 tumor clones were shared with paired adjacent lung. Higher T cell density in the blood was associated with longer overall survival, whereas higher adjacent-lung clonality associated with shorter survival. Heterogeneity stays possible, as sequencing covered only one tumor region.

Data came from immunoSEQ multiplex PCR; TCRdb stores just in-frame clones and leaves some out. The sample records around 1,600 clones, around a quarter being singletons. This material consisted of normal lung tissue next to the tumor, taken before any cancer treatment. The sequence was obtained from a male donor at least 60 years old with stage II lung adenocarcinoma.

CDR3 residues: CSVEWATGTGNEQYF. DNA of the CDR3: TGCAGCGTTGAATGGGCAACCGGGACGGGGAACGAGCAGTACTTC. The chain carries TRBV29-1 and TRBJ2-7; D tentatively fits TRBD1 or TRBD2 (5 bases each). The V and J ends lost 2 bases and 5 bases respectively, with 19 bases between them. The CDR3 sequence is 15 residues long. CDR1 SQVTM and CDR2 ANQGSEA come from the germline V gene.